This T cell receptor (beta chain) was obtained from a study of CD8+ T cells in alopecia areata. Study details: Treated patients swallowed 5 to 10 mg of oral tofacitinib twice daily. Study-wide points: With patients, TCR sharing proved less clear than in mice, a difference possibly related to HLA. Normal scalp showed lower clonality than lesional scalp, especially alopecia totalis/universalis.

Sequencing relied on a cDNA template that was reverse transcribed from extracted RNA. Using immunoSEQ multiplex PCR, the repertoire was profiled, and TCRdb retains in-frame clones only, with some absent. The repertoire holds 100,000 to 150,000 clones, with about 50% as singletons. The CDR3 covers 13 residues. The trim removed 7 bases at V and 4 bases at J, leaving 6 bases unmatched. The V gene's germline CDR1 is MNHEY and CDR2 SVGAGI. Note on this clone: The target antigen is unknown.

This material consisted of CD8+ T cells sorted from blood, taken at week 0. The sequence came from a human donor with alopecia areata. The chain employs TRBV6-5 and TRBJ1-2, with 7 bases lining up with TRBD1. This CDR3 reads CASTTGQPYGYTF. The CDR3 DNA is TGTGCCAGCACAACGGGACAGCCCTATGGCTACACCTTC.